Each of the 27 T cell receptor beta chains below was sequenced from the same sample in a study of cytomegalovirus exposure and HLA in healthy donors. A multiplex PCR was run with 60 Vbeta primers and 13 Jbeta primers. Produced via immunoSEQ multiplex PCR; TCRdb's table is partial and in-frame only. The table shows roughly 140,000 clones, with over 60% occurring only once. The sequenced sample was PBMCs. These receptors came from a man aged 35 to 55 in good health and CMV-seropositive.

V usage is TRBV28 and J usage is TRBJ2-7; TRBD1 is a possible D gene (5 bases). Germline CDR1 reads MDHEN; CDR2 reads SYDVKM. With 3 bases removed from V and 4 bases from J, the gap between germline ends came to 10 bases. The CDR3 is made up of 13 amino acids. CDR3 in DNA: TGTGCCAGCAGTTTTAGGACACCGTACGAGCAGTACTTC. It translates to CASSFRTPYEQYF.

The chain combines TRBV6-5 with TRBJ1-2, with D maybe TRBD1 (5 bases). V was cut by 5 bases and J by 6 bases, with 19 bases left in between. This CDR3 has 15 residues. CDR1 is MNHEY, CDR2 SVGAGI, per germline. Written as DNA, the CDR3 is TGTGCCAGCAGTCGGAGGGACGTAGGGGAGGATGGCTACACCTTC. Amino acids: CASSRRDVGEDGYTF.

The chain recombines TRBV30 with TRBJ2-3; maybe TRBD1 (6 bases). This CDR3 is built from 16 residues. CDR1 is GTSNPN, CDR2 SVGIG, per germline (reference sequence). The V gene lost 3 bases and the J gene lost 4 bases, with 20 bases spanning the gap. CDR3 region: CAWSSGAGIAADTQYF. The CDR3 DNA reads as TGTGCCTGGAGCTCAGGGGCAGGGATTGCGGCAGATACGCAGTATTTT.

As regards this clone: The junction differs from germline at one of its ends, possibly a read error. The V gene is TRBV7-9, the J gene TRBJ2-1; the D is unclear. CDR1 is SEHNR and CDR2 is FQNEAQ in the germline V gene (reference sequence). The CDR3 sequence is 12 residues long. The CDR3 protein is CSSSLVNNEQFF. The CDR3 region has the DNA TGTTCCAGCAGCTTAGTAAACAATGAGCAGTTCTTC.

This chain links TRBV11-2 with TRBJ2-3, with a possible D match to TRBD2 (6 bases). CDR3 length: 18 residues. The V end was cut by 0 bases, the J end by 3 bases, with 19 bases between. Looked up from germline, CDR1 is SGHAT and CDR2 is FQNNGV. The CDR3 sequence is CASSLDGRRARGTDTQYF. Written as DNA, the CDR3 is TGTGCCAGCAGCTTAGATGGCAGGAGGGCCCGGGGGACAGATACGCAGTATTTT. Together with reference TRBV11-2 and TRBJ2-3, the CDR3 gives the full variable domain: EAGVAQSPRYKIIEKRQSVAFWCNPISGHATLYWYQQILGQGPKLLIQFQNNGVVDDSQLPKDRFSAERLKGVDSTLKIQPAKLEDSAVYLCASSLDGRRARGTDTQYFGPGTRLTVL.

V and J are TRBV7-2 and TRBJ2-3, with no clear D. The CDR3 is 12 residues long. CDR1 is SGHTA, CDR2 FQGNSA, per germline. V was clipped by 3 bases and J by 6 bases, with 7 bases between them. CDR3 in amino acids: CASSLGEDTQYF. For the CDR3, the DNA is TGTGCCAGCAGCTTGGGCGAGGATACGCAGTATTTT.

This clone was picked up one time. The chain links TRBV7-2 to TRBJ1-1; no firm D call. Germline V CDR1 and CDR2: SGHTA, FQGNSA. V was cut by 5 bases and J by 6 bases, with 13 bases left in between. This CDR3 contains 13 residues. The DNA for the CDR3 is TGTGCCAGCAGCCGAGGTTATGGCTCTGAAGCTTTCTTT. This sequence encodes CASSRGYGSEAFF. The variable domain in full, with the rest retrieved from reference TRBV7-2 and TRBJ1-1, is GAGVSQSPSNKVTEKGKDVELRCDPISGHTALYWYRQSLGQGLEFLIYFQGNSAPDKSGLPSDRFSAERTGGSVSTLTIQRTQQEDSAVYLCASSRGYGSEAFFGQGTRLTVV.

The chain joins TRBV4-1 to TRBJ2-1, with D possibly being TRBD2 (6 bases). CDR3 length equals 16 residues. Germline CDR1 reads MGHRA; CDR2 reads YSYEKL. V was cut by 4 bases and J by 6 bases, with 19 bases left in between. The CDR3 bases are TGCGCCAGCAGCCCAGCGGGTGGCGGGACGGTCAATGAGCAGTTCTTC. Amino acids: CASSPAGGGTVNEQFF.

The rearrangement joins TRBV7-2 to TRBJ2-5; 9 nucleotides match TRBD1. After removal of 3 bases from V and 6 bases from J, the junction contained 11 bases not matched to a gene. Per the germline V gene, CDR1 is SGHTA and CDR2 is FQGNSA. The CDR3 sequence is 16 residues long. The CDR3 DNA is TGTGCCAGCAGCTTTATCGGGGACAGGGCGGTCAAGACCCAGTACTTC. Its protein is CASSFIGDRAVKTQYF.

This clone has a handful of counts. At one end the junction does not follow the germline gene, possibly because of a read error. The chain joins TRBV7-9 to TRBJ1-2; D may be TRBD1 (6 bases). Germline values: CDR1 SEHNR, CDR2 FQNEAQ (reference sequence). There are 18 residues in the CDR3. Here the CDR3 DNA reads TGTTCCAGCAGCTTAGAAGGATTGCGGGGGGGCTCGTTCGATGGCTACACCTTC. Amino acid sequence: CSSSLEGLRGGSFDGYTF.

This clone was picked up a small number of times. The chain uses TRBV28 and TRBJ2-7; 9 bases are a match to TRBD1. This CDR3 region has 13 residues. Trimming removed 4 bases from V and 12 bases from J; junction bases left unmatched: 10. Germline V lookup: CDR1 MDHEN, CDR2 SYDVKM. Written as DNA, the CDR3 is TGTGCCAGCAGTTCAATGCCCGGACAGGGGTGGTACTTC. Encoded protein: CASSSMPGQGWYF.

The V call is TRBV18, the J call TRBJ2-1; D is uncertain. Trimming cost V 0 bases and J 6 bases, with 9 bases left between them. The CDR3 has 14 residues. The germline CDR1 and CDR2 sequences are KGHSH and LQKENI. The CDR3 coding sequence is TGTGCCAGCTCACCACCGAACAGTATCAATGAGCAGTTCTTC. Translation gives CASSPPNSINEQFF.

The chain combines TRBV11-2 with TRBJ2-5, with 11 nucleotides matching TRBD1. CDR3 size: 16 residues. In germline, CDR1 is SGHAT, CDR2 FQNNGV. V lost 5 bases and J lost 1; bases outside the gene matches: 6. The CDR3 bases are TGTGCCAGCAGCGAAGGGACAGGGGGAATCCAAGAGACCCAGTACTTC. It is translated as CASSEGTGGIQETQYF. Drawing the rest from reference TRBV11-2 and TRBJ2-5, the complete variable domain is EAGVAQSPRYKIIEKRQSVAFWCNPISGHATLYWYQQILGQGPKLLIQFQNNGVVDDSQLPKDRFSAERLKGVDSTLKIQPAKLEDSAVYLCASSEGTGGIQETQYFGPGTRLLVL.

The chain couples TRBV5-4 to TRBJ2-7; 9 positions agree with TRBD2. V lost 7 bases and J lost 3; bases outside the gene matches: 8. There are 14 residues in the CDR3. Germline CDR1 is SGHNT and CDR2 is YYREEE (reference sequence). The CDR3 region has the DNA TGTGCCAGCGGTACTGCGGGAGGGAACTACGAGCAGTACTTC. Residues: CASGTAGGNYEQYF.

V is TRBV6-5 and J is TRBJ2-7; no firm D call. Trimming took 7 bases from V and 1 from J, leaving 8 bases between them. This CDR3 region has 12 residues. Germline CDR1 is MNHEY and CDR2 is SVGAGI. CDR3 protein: CASTAGSYEQYF. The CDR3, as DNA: TGTGCCAGCACTGCCGGTTCCTACGAGCAGTACTTC.

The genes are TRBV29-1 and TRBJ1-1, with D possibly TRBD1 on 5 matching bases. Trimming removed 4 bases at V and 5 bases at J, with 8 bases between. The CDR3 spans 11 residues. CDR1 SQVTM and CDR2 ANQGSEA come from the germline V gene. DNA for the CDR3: TGCAGCGTTGGTGGGGCTACTGAAGCTTTCTTT. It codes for CSVGGATEAFF.

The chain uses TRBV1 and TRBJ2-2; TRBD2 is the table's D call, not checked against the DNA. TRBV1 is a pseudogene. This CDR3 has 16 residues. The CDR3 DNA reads TGCACCAGCAGCCAACCCAAGTATCTAAACACCGGGGAGCTGTTTTTT. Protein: CTSSQPKYLNTGELFF.

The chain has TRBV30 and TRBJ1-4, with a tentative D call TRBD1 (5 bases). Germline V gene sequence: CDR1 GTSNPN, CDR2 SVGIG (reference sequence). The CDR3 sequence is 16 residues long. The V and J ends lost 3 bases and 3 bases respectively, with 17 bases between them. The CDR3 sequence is CAWRGYRGLANEKLFF. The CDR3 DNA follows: TGTGCCTGGAGAGGCTATAGGGGTCTGGCTAATGAAAAACTGTTTTTT.

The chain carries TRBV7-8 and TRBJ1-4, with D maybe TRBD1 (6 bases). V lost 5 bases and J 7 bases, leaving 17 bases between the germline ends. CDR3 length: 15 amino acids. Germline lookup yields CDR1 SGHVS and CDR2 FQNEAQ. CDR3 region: CASSPRPQGSEKLFF. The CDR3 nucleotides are TGTGCCAGCAGCCCGCGTCCGCAGGGGAGTGAAAAACTGTTTTTT.

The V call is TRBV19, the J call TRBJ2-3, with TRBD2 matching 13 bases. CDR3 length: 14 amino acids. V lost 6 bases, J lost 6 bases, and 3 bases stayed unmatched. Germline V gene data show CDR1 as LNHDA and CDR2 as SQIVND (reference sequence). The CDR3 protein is CASSRTSGSDTQYF. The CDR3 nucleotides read TGTGCCAGTAGCCGGACTAGCGGGAGCGATACGCAGTATTTT.

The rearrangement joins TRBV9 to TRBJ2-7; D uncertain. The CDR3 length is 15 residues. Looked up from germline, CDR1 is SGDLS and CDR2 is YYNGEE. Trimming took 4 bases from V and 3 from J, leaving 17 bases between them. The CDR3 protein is CASSPSTAHNYEQYF. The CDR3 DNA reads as TGTGCCAGCAGCCCTTCCACAGCACATAACTACGAGCAGTACTTC.

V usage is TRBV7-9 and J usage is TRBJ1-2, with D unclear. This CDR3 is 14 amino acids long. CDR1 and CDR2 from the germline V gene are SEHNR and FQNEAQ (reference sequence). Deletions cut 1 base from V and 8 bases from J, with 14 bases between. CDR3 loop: CASSLVYASGGYTF. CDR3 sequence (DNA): TGTGCCAGCAGCTTAGTCTACGCCTCCGGGGGCTACACCTTC.

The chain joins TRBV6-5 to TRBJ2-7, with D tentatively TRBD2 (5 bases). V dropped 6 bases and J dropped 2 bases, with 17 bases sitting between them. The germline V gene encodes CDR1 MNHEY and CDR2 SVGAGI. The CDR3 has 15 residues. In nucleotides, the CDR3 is TGTGCCAGCAGCAGGTCGGACCTCGGGACCTACGAGCAGTACTTC. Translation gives CASSRSDLGTYEQYF.

The CDR3 DNA reads as TGTGCCAGCAGCTTAGATCTCGGAAACACCATATATTTT. It translates to CASSLDLGNTIYF. V is TRBV7-2 and J is TRBJ1-3, with D unresolved. The V gene's germline CDR1 is SGHTA and CDR2 FQGNSA. The CDR3 is 13 residues long. V lost 1 base and J lost 4, with 5 bases in between.

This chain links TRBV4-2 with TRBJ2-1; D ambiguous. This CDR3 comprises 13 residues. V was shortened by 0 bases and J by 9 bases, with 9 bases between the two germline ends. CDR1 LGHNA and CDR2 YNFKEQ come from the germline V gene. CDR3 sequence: CASSQDVAFEQFF. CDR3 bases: TGTGCCAGCAGCCAAGATGTGGCATTTGAGCAGTTCTTC.

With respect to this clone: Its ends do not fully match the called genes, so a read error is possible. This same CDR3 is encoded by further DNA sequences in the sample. CDR3 bases: TGTGCCAGCAGTCCTATCAATTCCCCCCTCCACTTT. Its protein product is CASSPINSPLHF. This rearrangement joins TRBV27 to TRBJ1-6; unclear D gene. CDR1 is MNHEY, CDR2 SMNVEV, per germline (reference sequence). This CDR3 spans 12 amino acids.

CDR3 loop: CASSYQGQGSGYTF. DNA for the CDR3: TGTGCCAGTAGTTACCAGGGACAGGGTAGCGGCTACACCTTC. The chain employs TRBV19 and TRBJ1-2, with 9 bases aligning to TRBD1. The CDR3 totals 14 residues. CDR1 is LNHDA, CDR2 SQIVND, per germline (reference sequence). The J segment lost 8 bases and the V segment lost 5 bases, leaving 9 bases of the junction unmatched. Looking up the rest from reference TRBV19 and TRBJ1-2 gives the full variable domain: DGGITQSPKYLFRKEGQNVTLSCEQNLNHDAMYWYRQDPGQGLRLIYYSQIVNDFQKGDIAEGYSVSREKKESFPLTVTSAQKNPTAFYLCASSYQGQGSGYTFGSGTRLTVV.